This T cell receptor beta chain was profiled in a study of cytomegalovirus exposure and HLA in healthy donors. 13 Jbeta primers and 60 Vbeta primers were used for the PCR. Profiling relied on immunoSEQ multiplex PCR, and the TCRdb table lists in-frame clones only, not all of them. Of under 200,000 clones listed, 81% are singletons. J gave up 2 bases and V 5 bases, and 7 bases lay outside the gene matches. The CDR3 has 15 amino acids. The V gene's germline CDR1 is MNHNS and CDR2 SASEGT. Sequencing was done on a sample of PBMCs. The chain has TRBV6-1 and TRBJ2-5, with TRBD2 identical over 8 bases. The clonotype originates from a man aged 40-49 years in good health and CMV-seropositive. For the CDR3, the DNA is TGTGCCAGCAGTTCAACACTAGCGGCACAAGAGACCCAGTACTTC. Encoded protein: CASSSTLAAQETQYF.